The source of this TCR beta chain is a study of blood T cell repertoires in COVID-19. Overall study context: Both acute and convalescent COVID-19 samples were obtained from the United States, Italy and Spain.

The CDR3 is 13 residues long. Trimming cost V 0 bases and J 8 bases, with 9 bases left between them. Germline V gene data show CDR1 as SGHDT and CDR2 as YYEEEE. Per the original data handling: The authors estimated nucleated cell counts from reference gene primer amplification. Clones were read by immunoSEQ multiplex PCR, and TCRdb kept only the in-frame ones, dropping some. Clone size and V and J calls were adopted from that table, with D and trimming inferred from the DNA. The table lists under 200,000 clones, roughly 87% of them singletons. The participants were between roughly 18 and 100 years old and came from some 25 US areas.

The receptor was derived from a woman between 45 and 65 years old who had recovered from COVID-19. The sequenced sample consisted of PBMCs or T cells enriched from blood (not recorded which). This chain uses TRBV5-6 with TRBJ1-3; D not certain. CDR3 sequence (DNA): TGTGCCAGCAGCTTGGCGGGTCGTGACACCATATATTTT. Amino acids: CASSLAGRDTIYF.